These T cell receptor beta chains were read from a single sample in a study of blood T cell repertoires in COVID-19. Assay: immunoSEQ multiplex PCR; the TCRdb copy retains only in-frame clones and omits some. This sample has about 260,000 clones, with about 91% found just once. Sequencing was done on a sample of PBMCs or T cells enriched from blood (not recorded which). Receptors were obtained from a woman in her thirties or forties with acute COVID-19. CDR3s include the opening cysteine and the closing phenylalanine or tryptophan. Fields, in order: clone size, J gene, V gene, D gene, CDR3 DNA, CDR3 protein. The D gene is left open where the match is weak. Only part of the rows carry a size: once, few, many, or a class if the clone is expanded.

-	TRBJ2-7	TRBV11-2	-	TGTGCCAGCAGCTTAGAGGGGGCGACGGGTTACGAGCAGTACTTC	CASSLEGATGYEQYF
-	TRBJ1-2	TRBV2	TRBD1	TGTGCCAGCACTATGACAGGGGGAGGCTACACCTTC	CASTMTGGGYTF
-	TRBJ2-1	TRBV28	TRBD1	TGTGCCAGCAGCTTCATAACAGGGGGCTCGGGTTTTGGGTTCTTC	CASSFITGGSGFGFF
-	TRBJ1-1	TRBV7-9	TRBD1	TGTGCCAGCAGCCAGATCCGGGACAGTGACTCCATGAACACTGAAGCTTTCTTT	CASSQIRDSDSMNTEAFF
-	TRBJ1-4	TRBV7-2	-	TGTGCCAGCAGCTTCGCCGGGACTGTGGAAAAACTGTTTTTT	CASSFAGTVEKLFF
-	TRBJ2-5	TRBV24-1	TRBD2	TGTGCCACCAGTGACGATGCACTAGCGGACCAAGAGACCCAGTACTTC	CATSDDALADQETQYF
once	TRBJ2-7	TRBV11-2	TRBD2	TGTGCCAGCAGCCCTCTGGGCGGGAGCTCCTACGAGCAGTACTTC	CASSPLGGSSYEQYF
-	TRBJ2-5	TRBV2	TRBD1	TGTGCCAGCAGCGCGGGACAGGGATGGGAGACCCAGTACTTC	CASSAGQGWETQYF
-	TRBJ1-4	TRBV10-1	TRBD1	TGCGCCAGCAGTGAGTCGACAGGGGGAAATGAAAAACTGTTTTTT	CASSESTGGNEKLFF
-	TRBJ1-6	TRBV19	-	TGTGCCAGTAGTATACAGGAAAATTCACCCCTCCACTTT	CASSIQENSPLHF
-	TRBJ2-1	TRBV24-1	-	TGTGCCACCAGCCGAGACAGGTTTAGGCAGTTCTTC	CATSRDRFRQFF
-	TRBJ1-1	TRBV5-5	TRBD1	TGTGCCAGCAGCTTCTTTACGGACAGGGGGCGGTTGACTGAAGCTTTCTTT	CASSFFTDRGRLTEAFF
-	TRBJ1-1	TRBV7-2	-	TGTGCCAGCAGGTTGAGGCTGAACACTGAAGCTTTCTTT	CASRLRLNTEAFF
-	TRBJ1-6	TRBV5-4	-	TGTGCCGGGAAATCAGGGGTCTCCTATAATTCACCCCTCCACTTT	CAGKSGVSYNSPLHF
-	TRBJ2-5	TRBV11-3	TRBD2	TGTGCCAGCAGCTTAGGGCTAGCGGAACAAGAGACCCAGTACTTC	CASSLGLAEQETQYF
-	TRBJ1-2	TRBV30	TRBD1	TGTGCCTGGAGGGATTCGGACAGGGAAATTGATGGCTACACCTTC	CAWRDSDREIDGYTF